Below are 18 T cell receptor beta chains sequenced from a single sample in a study of blood T cell repertoires in COVID-19. TCRdb keeps only in-frame clones here, not all; method: immunoSEQ multiplex PCR. The table shows more than 150,000 clones, with 60% to 80% occurring only once. Sequenced input: PBMCs or T cells enriched from blood (not recorded which). Source of these receptors: a man in his sixties who had been exposed to COVID-19.

This chain joins TRBV7-8 and TRBJ1-2; D is possibly TRBD1 (5 bases). Per germline, CDR1 SGHVS and CDR2 FQNEAQ. V lost 1 base, J lost 6 bases, and 9 bases lay in between. The CDR3 length is 13 residues. The CDR3 loop is CASSLGPGDGYTF. Here the CDR3 DNA reads TGTGCCAGCAGCTTAGGTCCGGGGGATGGCTACACCTTC. The full variable domain, rest sourced from reference TRBV7-8 and TRBJ1-2, is GAGVSQSPRYKVAKRGQDVALRCDPISGHVSLFWYQQALGQGPEFLTYFQNEAQLDKSGLPSDRFFAERPEGSVSTLKIQRTQQEDSAVYLCASSLGPGDGYTFGSGTRLTVV.

The J gene is TRBJ2-1, the V gene TRBV5-1, with D possibly being TRBD2 (5 bases). The ends were cut back, 4 bases at V and 10 bases at J, with 9 bases in the middle. CDR1 is SGHRS, CDR2 YFSETQ, per germline. The CDR3 consists of 11 residues. CDR3 sequence (DNA): TGCGCCAGCAGCGCTAGCAGCGAGCAGTTCTTC. Amino acids: CASSASSEQFF.

The chain links TRBV25-1 to TRBJ1-2; D is uncertain. The V end lost 2 bases, the J end lost 8 bases, and 9 bases lay between the germline ends. The CDR3 contains 12 residues. In germline, CDR1 is MGHDK, CDR2 SYGVNS. The CDR3 here is CASSESGRGYTF. The DNA of the CDR3 is TGTGCCAGCAGTGAAAGTGGCAGGGGCTACACCTTC.

This clone has more than one count but fewer than ten. The rearrangement uses TRBV24-1 and TRBJ1-2; perhaps TRBD1 as D (6 bases). The CDR3 is 16 residues long. The germline V and J ends were trimmed by 5 bases and 4 bases, with 19 bases remaining between them. Germline V gene sequence: CDR1 KGHDR, CDR2 SFDVKD. CDR3 sequence (DNA): TGTGCCACCAGTGGCGCACTACCCGGGACACGCTATGGCTACACCTTC. Amino acid sequence: CATSGALPGTRYGYTF.

This clone was counted between two and nine times. V usage is TRBV6-6 and J usage is TRBJ1-2; D perhaps matches TRBD1 (5 bases). The V gene lost 2 bases and the J gene lost 3 bases, with 7 bases spanning the gap. From germline, CDR1 is MNHNY and CDR2 SVGAGI (reference sequence). The CDR3 spans 13 residues. The CDR3 nucleotides read TGTGCCAGCAGTTACGGGGGGGACTATGGCTACACCTTC. It translates to CASSYGGDYGYTF.

The chain is built from TRBV4-3 and TRBJ1-5; D unclear. Per the germline V gene, CDR1 is LGHNA and CDR2 is YSLEER. This CDR3 spans 15 amino acids. With 0 bases removed from V and 2 bases from J, the gap between germline ends came to 8 bases. The CDR3 loop is CASSQEGLGNQPQHF. The CDR3 nucleotides read TGCGCCAGCAGCCAAGAAGGCCTAGGCAATCAGCCCCAGCATTTT.

The chain recombines TRBV4-3 with TRBJ2-3; TRBD1 might be the D (6 bases). This CDR3 is 16 amino acids long. Germline V gives CDR1 LGHNA, CDR2 YSLEER. Trimming removed 0 bases from V and 0 bases from J, with 10 bases in between. This chain's CDR3 is CASSQDQTGSTDTQYF. CDR3 coding DNA: TGCGCCAGCAGCCAAGATCAAACAGGGAGCACAGATACGCAGTATTTT.

The chain links TRBV7-2 to TRBJ1-2; TRBD1 matches at 7 bases. Trimming at V came to 2 bases and at J to 0 bases, leaving 9 bases not matched to a gene. Germline CDR1 reads SGHTA; CDR2 reads FQGNSA. The CDR3 extends over 17 amino acids. The CDR3 sequence is CASSLQGQTKANYGYTF. CDR3 nucleotide sequence: TGTGCCAGCAGCTTACAGGGACAGACTAAAGCTAACTATGGCTACACCTTC.

This chain uses TRBV6-6 with TRBJ2-4; 9 nucleotides line up with TRBD2. The V gene's germline CDR1 is MNHNY and CDR2 SVGAGI (reference sequence). The CDR3 has 17 amino acids. V trimming: 5 bases; J trimming: 7 bases; junction bases outside the gene matches: 15. The CDR3, as DNA: TGTGCCAGCAGTCTCTCTCCGCGCGGGAGGGCCCTGAACATTCAGTACTTC. It is translated as CASSLSPRGRALNIQYF.

This chain joins TRBV5-1 and TRBJ1-4; D is possibly TRBD1 (6 bases). With 0 bases removed from V and 7 bases from J, the gap between germline ends came to 16 bases. In germline, CDR1 is SGHRS, CDR2 YFSETQ. The CDR3 extends over 16 amino acids. Here the CDR3 DNA reads TGCGCCAGCAGCTTGGGCTCACAGGGAAGAGGTGAAAAACTGTTTTTT. Translated: CASSLGSQGRGEKLFF.

The V gene is TRBV7-2, the J gene TRBJ2-5; D is possibly TRBD2 (6 bases). This CDR3 spans 16 amino acids. V lost 3 bases to trimming and J lost 5 bases, with 19 bases between them. Germline lookup yields CDR1 SGHTA and CDR2 FQGNSA. CDR3 sequence reads: CASSFYITGVLETQYF. The CDR3 nucleotides are TGTGCCAGCAGCTTCTATATTACGGGAGTCTTGGAGACCCAGTACTTC.

In DNA, the CDR3 is TGTGCCAGTAGTATCGTTACAGGGGTGTCGGGCACTGAAGCTTTCTTT. It is translated as CASSIVTGVSGTEAFF. The chain joins TRBV19 to TRBJ1-1, with TRBD1 matching over 7 bases. The CDR3 is 16 amino acids. The V gene end was trimmed by 3 bases and the J gene end by 4 bases; junction bases not matched to a gene: 11. Per germline, CDR1 LNHDA and CDR2 SQIVND (reference sequence).

The V gene is TRBV30, the J gene TRBJ1-2; D remains ambiguous. This CDR3 spans 13 amino acids. V lost 4 bases to trimming and J lost 0 bases, with 9 bases between them. Germline V gene lookup returns CDR1 GTSNPN and CDR2 SVGIG (reference sequence). CDR3 in DNA: TGTGCCTGGATCGGACTGACTAACTATGGCTACACCTTC. The encoded protein is CAWIGLTNYGYTF.

The chain carries TRBV6-5 and TRBJ1-1, with TRBD1 as a possible D gene (6 bases). Germline-derived CDR1 and CDR2 are MNHEY and SVGAGI. Between the trimmed V and J ends, which lost 2 bases and 4 bases, there was a span of 14 bases. This CDR3 spans 15 amino acids. CDR3 loop: CASSYRQARATEAFF. In DNA, the CDR3 is TGTGCCAGCAGTTACCGACAGGCCCGGGCCACTGAAGCTTTCTTT.

The rearrangement links TRBV14 to TRBJ1-4, with 7 positions matching TRBD1. The CDR3 runs to 13 residues. Trimming removed 8 bases from V and 8 bases from J; junction bases left unmatched: 8. Per the germline V gene, CDR1 is SGHDN and CDR2 is FVKESK. The CDR3 loop reads CASRTGRREKLFF. CDR3 sequence (DNA): TGTGCCAGCCGGACAGGTCGACGGGAAAAACTGTTTTTT.

A single count supports this clone. CDR3 coding DNA: TGTGCCAGCAGCCCAGGAGGCGGGAGGGCCTTCGAGACCCAGTACTTC. This gives the protein CASSPGGGRAFETQYF. The V and J genes are TRBV7-2 and TRBJ2-5, with 9 nucleotides matching TRBD2. V lost 5 bases and J lost 5; bases outside the gene matches: 12. The germline gives CDR1 SGHTA, CDR2 FQGNSA. The CDR3 loop spans 16 amino acids. Looking up the rest from reference TRBV7-2 and TRBJ2-5 gives the full variable domain: GAGVSQSPSNKVTEKGKDVELRCDPISGHTALYWYRQSLGQGLEFLIYFQGNSAPDKSGLPSDRFSAERTGGSVSTLTIQRTQQEDSAVYLCASSPGGGRAFETQYFGPGTRLLVL.

CDR3 in DNA: TGCGCCAGCAGCGGGTTAATAGCGGGAGGGAGAAATGAGCAGTTCTTC. Protein sequence: CASSGLIAGGRNEQFF. The rearrangement links TRBV5-1 to TRBJ2-1, with 11 bases matching TRBD2. The ends lost 4 bases at V and 7 bases at J; junction bases unmatched: 10. CDR1 is SGHRS and CDR2 is YFSETQ in the germline V gene. The length of the CDR3 is 16 residues.

The rearrangement links TRBV2 to TRBJ1-4; D unresolved. Germline V lookup: CDR1 SNHLY, CDR2 FYNNEI. V lost 4 bases to trimming and J lost 2 bases, with 8 bases between them. The CDR3 length is 14 residues. CDR3: CASSVEITNEKLFF. The CDR3 DNA sequence: TGTGCCAGCAGTGTAGAGATTACTAATGAAAAACTGTTTTTT.